The 30 T cell receptor beta chains below were found in one sample sequenced in a study of T cells in women clearing cervical HPV infection. Generated by immunoSEQ multiplex PCR, the TCRdb table keeps only in-frame clones and is missing some. The data show fewer than 40,000 clones, and the top ten clones hold roughly 6.8%. Sequenced input: blood buffy coat. These receptors all come from a woman between 18 and 70 years old with a cervical HPV16 infection that either progressed to CIN3+ or cleared (not recorded which).

Notes on this clone: Sequencing ends 3 residues short of the CDR3 end; the germline J gene provides the rest. The chain uses TRBV2 and TRBJ2-3; the match to TRBD1 covers 9 bases. This CDR3 region has 14 residues. Germline V lookup: CDR1 SNHLY, CDR2 FYNNEI. CDR3 amino acids: CASSDQGQGGTQYF. The covered CDR3 bases are TGTGCCAGCAGTGATCAGGGACAGGGTGGGACG.

This clone is identified as medium-sized (0.01 to 0.1%) from frequency. The read ends 3 residues before the CDR3 terminus; that terminus is restored from the germline J gene. The J gene is TRBJ2-7, the V gene TRBV6-1, with 12 bases lining up with TRBD1. CDR1 is MNHNS and CDR2 is SASEGT in the germline V gene. This CDR3 contains 19 residues. V lost 1 base, J lost 6 bases, and 16 bases stayed unmatched. The CDR3 bases that were read are TGTGCCAGCAGTGAAGGTCTTATGGGACAGGGGGCGCGGAGGGGCGAG. Translation: CASSEGLMGQGARRGE. From start to end, the CDR3 is CASSEGLMGQGARRGEQYF.

Turning to this clone: The DNA ends 3 residues before the CDR3 does, and the rest of the CDR3 is filled in from the germline J gene. The J gene is TRBJ1-4, the V gene TRBV18; D possibly corresponds to TRBD1 (5 bases). Germline CDR1 and CDR2: KGHSH and LQKENI. CDR3 length: 16 residues. CDR3 DNA (partial): TGTGCCAGCTCACCCGTAGAGATCTCTGGGGCCAACGTA. It specifies CASSPVEISGANV. In full, the CDR3 is CASSPVEISGANVLFF.

On this clone itself: The read terminates 3 residues ahead of where the CDR3 ends, so the germline J gene completes it. The chain couples TRBV6-4 to TRBJ2-3, with D hard to call. Germline V CDR1 and CDR2: MRHNA, SNTAGT. Trimming cost V 4 bases and J 2 bases, with 10 bases left between them. The CDR3 totals 14 residues. The DNA read from the CDR3 is TGTGCCAGCAGTGTCTCGGCAGTCACAGATACG. This sequence encodes CASSVSAVTDT. The whole CDR3 reads CASSVSAVTDTQYF.

With regard to this clone: Read sequence stops 3 residues before the CDR3 end, and the germline J gene provides the missing end. This rearrangement joins TRBV6-2 or TRBV6-3 to TRBJ2-1; 11 positions match TRBD1. The V and J ends lost 5 bases and 8 bases, in that order; junction bases with no gene match: 5. Germline V gene lookup returns CDR1 MNHEY and CDR2 SVGEGT. This CDR3 spans 14 amino acids. The DNA read from the CDR3 is TGTGCCAGCAGTCGAAGGACAGGGGGCGATGAG. Its translation is CASSRRTGGDE. The CDR3 reads in full as CASSRRTGGDEQFF.

About this clone: The sequence runs out 3 residues before the end of the CDR3; the remainder is reconstructed from the germline J gene. The V gene is TRBV30, the J gene TRBJ2-1; D remains unclear. Germline values: CDR1 GTSNPN, CDR2 SVGIG (reference sequence). This CDR3 is built from 12 residues. Between the trimmed V and J ends, which lost 1 base and 3 bases, there was a span of 4 bases. The CDR3 sequence: CAWSAFYNEQFF. The part of the CDR3 DNA that was read is TGTGCCTGGAGTGCCTTCTACAATGAG.

Details on this clone: Read sequence stops 3 residues before the CDR3 end, and the germline J gene provides the missing end. This chain joins TRBV5-1 and TRBJ2-3; TRBD1 aligns across 8 bases. Germline CDR1 SGHRS, CDR2 YFSETQ. J lost 2 bases, V lost 0 bases, and 11 bases had no gene match. The CDR3 length is 18 residues. This chain's CDR3 is CASSLAPQGGENTDTQYF. The sequenced part of the CDR3 DNA is TGCGCCAGCAGCTTGGCGCCACAGGGGGGAGAGAACACAGATACG.

The CDR3: CASRYREGNEKLFF. CDR3 DNA (partial): TGTGCCAGCAGATACAGGGAAGGCAATGAAAAA. The chain has TRBV2 and TRBJ1-4, with D tentatively TRBD1 (6 bases). Read data end 3 residues before the CDR3 end; the end is taken from the germline J gene. CDR1 SNHLY and CDR2 FYNNEI come from the germline V gene. CDR3 size: 14 residues. V gave up 6 bases and J gave up 5 bases, with 13 bases separating them.

Concerning this clone: The CDR3 end falls 3 residues outside the read, so it is completed with the germline J gene. The chain recombines TRBV13 with TRBJ2-3; TRBD2 matches at 16 bases. Germline CDR1 and CDR2: PRHDT and FYEKMQ (reference sequence). The CDR3 spans 20 residues. Trimming cost V 2 bases and J 3 bases; bases outside gene matches: 11. Incomplete CDR3 DNA: TGTGCCAGCAGCTTATGGGCTCCGGGACTAGCGGGGGGGGAAACAGATACG. Translation gives CASSLWAPGLAGGETDT. The CDR3 reads in full as CASSLWAPGLAGGETDTQYF.

On this clone: The read halts 3 residues ahead of the CDR3 end, with the missing end drawn from the germline J gene. The rearrangement links TRBV30 to TRBJ1-2; a possible D gene is TRBD1 (5 bases). Trimming removed 4 bases at V and 7 bases at J, with 19 bases between. This CDR3 is 14 amino acids long. CDR1 is GTSNPN and CDR2 is SVGIG in the germline V gene (reference sequence). Partial CDR3 DNA: TGTGCCTGGATCCCGAGGGGAACTTTGGGTGGC. Encoded protein: CAWIPRGTLGG. The CDR3 reads in full as CAWIPRGTLGGYTF.

Comment on this clone: The CDR3 end is not reached by the read, which stops 3 residues before it; the germline J gene fills it in. The chain uses TRBV20-1 and TRBJ1-1; D is unclear. V lost 3 bases to trimming and J lost 4 bases, with 9 bases between them. The germline V gene has CDR1 DFQATT and CDR2 SNEGSKA (reference sequence). The CDR3 length is 12 residues. Incomplete CDR3 DNA: TGCAGTGCTAGGGACTTCACCACTGAA. Protein sequence: CSARDFTTE. In full, the CDR3 is CSARDFTTEAFF.

As for this clone: The missing CDR3 end, 3 residues past where the read stops, is filled in from the germline J gene. J is TRBJ2-7 and V is TRBV6-2 or TRBV6-3; D is possibly TRBD2 (6 bases). The germline gives CDR1 MNHEY, CDR2 SVGEGT. The CDR3 length is 17 residues. V lost 5 bases and J 2 bases, leaving 22 bases between the germline ends. The sequenced CDR3 bases are TGTGCCAGCAGTCCCCGGGACTTCGGAAGGGGACCCTACGAG. Residues: CASSPRDFGRGPYE. From start to end, the CDR3 is CASSPRDFGRGPYEQYF.

The CDR3 DNA, read in part, is TGTGCCAGCAGCTTATTAGGGGACAGTGCCTACGAG. This sequence encodes CASSLLGDSAYE. The whole CDR3 is CASSLLGDSAYEQYF. This sequence joins TRBV7-2 and TRBJ2-7, with TRBD1 matching 7 bases. The missing CDR3 end, 3 residues past where the read stops, is filled in from the germline J gene. The germline CDR1 and CDR2 sequences are SGHTA and FQGNSA. The junction had 6 bases not matched to a gene; V was cut back by 2 bases and J by 2 bases. There are 15 residues in the CDR3.

A note on this clone: The CDR3 extends 3 residues past the end of the read, so its final part is completed from the germline J gene. The chain links TRBV30 to TRBJ2-5; 12 bases are shared with TRBD1. The J segment lost 7 bases and the V segment lost 4 bases, leaving 16 bases of the junction unmatched. This CDR3 has 17 residues. CDR1 GTSNPN and CDR2 SVGIG come from the germline V gene (reference sequence). The sequenced CDR3 bases are TGTGCCTGGACTAACAAAGCGGGACAGGGGGCTTTGGGGACC. This codes for CAWTNKAGQGALGT. Given in full, the CDR3 is CAWTNKAGQGALGTQYF.

Turning to this clone: The CDR3 is cut off 3 residues early in the read; its end comes from the germline J gene. The chain recombines TRBV5-1 with TRBJ2-2, with D tentatively TRBD2 (5 bases). This CDR3 has 13 amino acids. With 1 base removed from V and 6 bases from J, the gap between germline ends came to 7 bases. Germline V gene data show CDR1 as SGHRS and CDR2 as YFSETQ. CDR3 amino acids: CASSLSGPGELFF. CDR3 DNA, as far as it was read: TGCGCCAGCAGCTTGAGCGGTCCCGGGGAG.

As concerns this clone: The CDR3 is cut off 3 residues early in the read; its end comes from the germline J gene. V usage is TRBV2 and J usage is TRBJ1-1; TRBD1 might be the D (5 bases). The CDR3 runs to 13 residues. Germline CDR1 SNHLY, CDR2 FYNNEI. Trimming shortened V by 4 bases and J by 7 bases, and 13 bases separated the two germline ends. This CDR3 is CASSALEGLEAFF. The sequenced part of the CDR3 DNA is TGTGCCAGCAGTGCCCTGGAGGGGCTTGAA.

A remark on this clone: Coverage ceases 3 residues before the CDR3 finishes, and the germline J gene fills in the end. The chain employs TRBV19 and TRBJ1-2; tentative D call: TRBD1 (5 bases). The germline V gene has CDR1 LNHDA and CDR2 SQIVND (reference sequence). CDR3 length: 13 amino acids. The covered CDR3 bases are TGTGCCAGTAGTATAATAACAGGCGGGGAC. Its translation is CASSIITGGD. The complete CDR3 sequence is CASSIITGGDYTF.

Comments on this clone: The read ends 3 residues shy of where the CDR3 ends; the end is completed using the germline J gene. The chain combines TRBV7-3 with TRBJ1-1; D gene uncertain. The CDR3 runs 13 residues. V was trimmed by 1 base and J by 1 base, leaving 4 bases between them. CDR1 and CDR2 (germline): SGHTA, FQGTGA. CDR3 in amino acids: CASSLNQNTEAFF. Partial CDR3 DNA: TGTGCCAGCAGCTTAAATCAGAACACTGAA. Using reference TRBV7-3 and TRBJ1-1 for the parts outside the CDR3, the full variable domain is GAGVSQTPSNKVTEKGKYVELRCDPISGHTALYWYRQSLGQGPEFLIYFQGTGAADDSGLPNDRFFAVRPEGSVSTLKIQRTERGDSAVYLCASSLNQNTEAFFGQGTRLTVV.

Concerning this clone: The read is 3 residues too short to cover the CDR3 end, so that end is filled in from the germline J gene. This rearrangement joins TRBV29-1 to TRBJ2-1; D gene uncertain. CDR1 SQVTM and CDR2 ANQGSEA come from the germline V gene. V was trimmed by 2 bases and J by 5 bases, leaving 7 bases between them. CDR3 length equals 12 residues. CDR3 loop: CSVELRDNEQFF. The CDR3 bases that were read are TGCAGCGTTGAATTACGGGACAATGAG.

Of note for this clone: The CDR3 end lies 3 residues beyond the end of the read and is filled in from the germline J gene. The gene calls are TRBV23-1 and TRBJ1-1, with 9 positions matching TRBD1. TRBV23-1 is annotated as an ORF whose role is uncertain. This CDR3 region has 14 residues. The covered CDR3 bases are TGCGCCAGCAGTCAACGGGACAGGGTTTCGCCA. Translated: CASSQRDRVSP. The CDR3 in its entirety is CASSQRDRVSPAFF.

A remark on this clone: With the read ending 3 residues before the CDR3 end, the germline J gene is used to fill in that end. The chain uses TRBV15 and TRBJ2-3; 8 bases fit TRBD1. Germline V gives CDR1 LNHNV, CDR2 YYDKDF (reference sequence). V gave up 0 bases and J gave up 4 bases; unmatched junction bases: 6. The CDR3 is 16 residues long. The CDR3 here is CATSRDQGAGSDTQYF. The DNA read from the CDR3 is TGTGCCACCAGCAGAGATCAGGGGGCGGGTTCAGATACG. Complete variable domain (other parts from reference TRBV15 and TRBJ2-3): DAMVIQNPRYQVTQFGKPVTLSCSQTLNHNVMYWYQQKSSQAPKLLFHYYDKDFNNEADTPDNFQSRRPNTSFCFLDIRSPGLGDTAMYLCATSRDQGAGSDTQYFGPGTRLTVL.

On this clone: Read sequence stops 3 residues before the CDR3 end, and the germline J gene provides the missing end. The chain employs TRBV5-1 and TRBJ2-7, with a weak D call TRBD2 (5 bases). The V end was cut by 3 bases, the J end by 5 bases, with 21 bases between. CDR3 size: 16 residues. The germline CDR1 and CDR2 sequences are SGHRS and YFSETQ. The covered CDR3 bases are TGCGCCAGCAGCTCACAGTCAGGACTTGCGTACAACGAG. As protein: CASSSQSGLAYNE. The full-length CDR3 reads as CASSSQSGLAYNEQYF.

Turning to this clone: The read ends 3 residues early relative to the CDR3; the germline J gene fills the gap. This chain links TRBV7-2 with TRBJ2-5, with D uncertain. Trimming stripped 6 bases from V and 2 bases from J, with 10 bases between. Germline values: CDR1 SGHTA, CDR2 FQGNSA. The CDR3 is 13 amino acids. The CDR3 DNA, read in part, is TGTGCCAGCAGGTTTCCCCCACAAGAGACC. It is translated as CASRFPPQET. The whole CDR3 reads CASRFPPQETQYF.

Note on this clone: The read ends 3 residues before the CDR3 terminus; that terminus is restored from the germline J gene. V gene TRBV5-5 combines with J gene TRBJ1-1, with 8 positions matching TRBD1. The CDR3 length is 13 residues. Germline values: CDR1 SGHKS, CDR2 YYEKEE (reference sequence). Losses at the gene ends were 5 bases for V and 3 bases for J; bases not matched to a gene: 3. The CDR3 is CASRRQGHTEAFF. CDR3 DNA (partial): TGTGCCAGCAGGCGACAGGGGCACACTGAA.

Concerning this clone: The observed sequence ends 3 residues before the CDR3 terminus, with the missing tail filled in from the germline J gene. The rearrangement links TRBV7-9 to TRBJ2-5; the match to TRBD1 covers 11 bases. The trim removed 4 bases at V and 2 bases at J, leaving 3 bases unmatched. Germline lookup yields CDR1 SEHNR and CDR2 FQNEAQ (reference sequence). The CDR3 has 15 amino acids. The sequenced CDR3 bases are TGTGCCAGCAGCTGGGACAGGGGGGGACAAGAGACC. Its translation is CASSWDRGGQET. The complete CDR3 sequence is CASSWDRGGQETQYF.

Turning to this clone: Read coverage stops 3 residues before the CDR3 terminus; the germline J gene supplies the remainder. The chain has TRBV7-3 and TRBJ2-1; the match to TRBD2 covers 11 bases. The CDR3 runs to 16 residues. Germline CDR1 is SGHTA and CDR2 is FQGTGA. Trimming at V came to 5 bases and at J to 0 bases, leaving 3 bases not matched to a gene. CDR3 in amino acids: CASSPTSGASYNEQFF. The CDR3 bases that were read are TGTGCCAGCAGCCCGACTAGCGGGGCCTCCTACAATGAG.

Remarks on this clone: The CDR3 extends 3 residues past the end of the read, so its final part is completed from the germline J gene. The chain employs TRBV29-1 and TRBJ2-1; D might be TRBD1 (6 bases). Germline V gives CDR1 SQVTM, CDR2 ANQGSEA. This CDR3 comprises 12 residues. Between the trimmed V and J ends, which lost 4 bases and 9 bases, there was a span of 13 bases. The chain's CDR3 is CSVARVRGEQFF. Partial CDR3 DNA: TGCAGCGTTGCAAGAGTCAGGGGTGAG.

On this clone itself: The read terminates 3 residues ahead of where the CDR3 ends, so the germline J gene completes it. The chain recombines TRBV19 with TRBJ1-5, with 7 bases that match TRBD1. The ends lost 4 bases at V and 1 base at J; junction bases unmatched: 10. The germline gives CDR1 LNHDA, CDR2 SQIVND (reference sequence). The length of the CDR3 is 17 residues. The CDR3 reads CASSRTKTGNSNQPQHF. The sequenced part of the CDR3 DNA is TGTGCCAGTAGTAGAACCAAGACAGGGAACAGCAATCAGCCC.

Points on this clone: The read terminates 3 residues ahead of where the CDR3 ends, so the germline J gene completes it. The chain links TRBV7-3 to TRBJ1-6; D uncertain. Germline V gene sequence: CDR1 SGHTA, CDR2 FQGTGA. Trimming pared 6 bases from V and 1 base from J, leaving 7 bases between. The CDR3 runs to 14 residues. The CDR3 loop is CASSRGSYNSPLHF. The part of the CDR3 DNA that was read is TGTGCCAGCAGTCGGGGATCCTATAATTCACCC.

Concerning this clone: One junction end does not reproduce the germline sequence, and a read error may be involved. The CDR3 goes on 3 residues after the read ends, and that part is filled in from the germline J gene. The sample holds other DNA sequences that translate to the same CDR3. The chain carries TRBV18 and TRBJ1-3; TRBD1 might be the D (5 bases). The CDR3 covers 17 residues. Germline values: CDR1 KGHSH, CDR2 LQKENI. This CDR3 is CASSPIDRHSTGNTIYF. The DNA read from the CDR3 is TGTGCCAGCTCACCAATTGACAGACATTCCACTGGAAACACA.